This T cell receptor (beta chain) was recovered during a study of T cell repertoires in cytomegalovirus infection. The CDR3 runs to 13 residues. CDR1 is SNHLY and CDR2 is FYNNEI in the germline V gene. The V and J ends lost 4 bases and 2 bases respectively, with 9 bases between them. TCRdb re-called the reads through MiXCR, storing one row per CDR3 protein. Of around 450,000 distinct CDR3 sequences listed, around 32% are singletons. The V call is TRBV2, the J call TRBJ2-7; D is ambiguous. Specimen: PBMCs. The source of this sequence is a human donor in good health (CMV status not recorded). Some clones in this sample may be carry-over from other donors' samples. The CDR3 protein is CASSVEFTYEQYF. The CDR3 region has the DNA TGTGCCAGCAGTGTAGAATTCACCTACGAGCAGTACTTC.